The sequence of this T cell receptor beta chain was determined in a study of early stage breast cancer tumors. Findings and caveats of the study: Blood repertoires resembled normal breast more than tumor. Compared with adjacent normal breast tissue, tumors showed around 2.5-fold greater T cell density and higher clonality. Chain pairing and CD4, CD8 or FOXP3 expression were not captured.

Regarding this clone: Its antigen is currently unknown.

Each sample had two DNA replicates, roughly 0.48 ug blood or roughly 1.6 ug tissue. The protocol was immunoSEQ multiplex PCR, while the TCRdb copy is restricted to in-frame clones and leaves out a portion. The table records about 29,000 clones, roughly four fifths of them present only once. Deletions cut 4 bases from V and 4 bases from J, with 14 bases between. The CDR3 runs 14 residues. Germline V gene sequence: CDR1 SGHAT, CDR2 FQNNGV. This TCR was sampled from a person in their fifties or sixties with breast cancer. Sequencing input: blood. V gene TRBV11-2 combines with J gene TRBJ2-7, with D unclear. CDR3 nucleotide sequence: TGTGCCAGCAGCTCCCGGGCAGCCTTATACGAGCAGTACTTC. Translating it yields CASSSRAALYEQYF.